These 23 T cell receptor beta chains were sequenced from one sample in a study of STAT5B mutations in CD4+ large granular lymphocyte leukemia. This table comes from immunoSEQ multiplex PCR, and its TCRdb copy is limited to in-frame clones, with some not included. The repertoire holds around 33,000 clones, roughly 79% seen once, with about 4.6% in the top ten. Sequencing was carried out using CD4+ T cells from blood buffy coats. The source is a human donor in good health.

J is TRBJ2-5 and V is TRBV11-2, with D unresolved. Germline V lookup: CDR1 SGHAT, CDR2 FQNNGV. The CDR3 is 11 residues long. Deletions cut 1 base from V and 4 bases from J, with 1 base between. CDR3 nucleotide sequence: TGTGCCAGCAGCTTAGGAGAGACCCAGTACTTC. It is translated as CASSLGETQYF. Full variable domain (missing parts from reference TRBV11-2 and TRBJ2-5): EAGVAQSPRYKIIEKRQSVAFWCNPISGHATLYWYQQILGQGPKLLIQFQNNGVVDDSQLPKDRFSAERLKGVDSTLKIQPAKLEDSAVYLCASSLGETQYFGPGTRLLVL.

The chain employs TRBV21-1 and TRBJ1-2; TRBD1, the D gene given by the table, was not confirmed from the DNA. TRBV21-1 counts as a pseudogene. This CDR3 has 15 residues. The CDR3 DNA sequence: TGTGCCAGCAGCCTTCAACAGGGGTGTAAGGATGGCTACACCTTC. It is translated as CASSLQQGCKDGYTF.

In DNA form, the CDR3 reads TGTGCCAGCAGCCCCCTACACTCTGGGGCCAACGTCCTGACTTTC. Protein product: CASSPLHSGANVLTF. The genes are TRBV9 and TRBJ2-6; D unclear. Germline V gene sequence: CDR1 SGDLS, CDR2 YYNGEE. There are 15 residues in the CDR3. V dropped 4 bases and J dropped 0 bases, with 8 bases sitting between them.

The chain is built from TRBV5-1 and TRBJ1-6; no firm D call. V was trimmed by 1 base and J by 3 bases, leaving 5 bases between them. The length of the CDR3 is 14 residues. CDR1 SGHRS and CDR2 YFSETQ come from the germline V gene. The CDR3 DNA follows: TGCGCCAGCAGCTTGCTCGGCTATAATTCACCCCTCCACTTT. Its protein product is CASSLLGYNSPLHF.

The rearrangement links TRBV19 to TRBJ2-7, with D maybe TRBD2 (6 bases). Trimming took 1 base from V and 3 from J, leaving 13 bases between them. This CDR3 comprises 15 residues. Germline values: CDR1 LNHDA, CDR2 SQIVND (reference sequence). CDR3 protein: CASSIARDQGYEQYF. The DNA for the CDR3 is TGTGCCAGTAGTATAGCGCGGGACCAAGGCTACGAGCAGTACTTC. The entire variable domain, with the rest obtained from reference TRBV19 and TRBJ2-7, is as follows: DGGITQSPKYLFRKEGQNVTLSCEQNLNHDAMYWYRQDPGQGLRLIYYSQIVNDFQKGDIAEGYSVSREKKESFPLTVTSAQKNPTAFYLCASSIARDQGYEQYFGPGTRLTVT.

This clone was counted only a few times. The rearrangement joins TRBV20-1 to TRBJ1-1, with a tentative D call TRBD1 (5 bases). The CDR3 loop spans 11 amino acids. Germline lookup yields CDR1 DFQATT and CDR2 SNEGSKA (reference sequence). The V and J ends lost 3 bases and 10 bases respectively, with 12 bases between them. The CDR3 here is CSARDKVVAFF. CDR3 nucleotide sequence: TGCAGTGCTAGGGACAAGGTAGTAGCTTTCTTT.

This sequence joins TRBV19 and TRBJ2-3, with 8 bases lining up with TRBD2. This CDR3 region has 17 residues. V dropped 0 bases and J dropped 0; count of bases not matched to a gene: 5. Germline V lookup: CDR1 LNHDA, CDR2 SQIVND (reference sequence). DNA of the CDR3: TGTGCCAGTAGTATAGATCGGGAGGGGAGAAGCACAGATACGCAGTATTTT. Residues: CASSIDREGRSTDTQYF.

The table lists this clone with a count of one. The rearrangement links TRBV6-5 to TRBJ2-4, with no clear D. Per germline, CDR1 MNHEY and CDR2 SVGAGI. This CDR3 contains 14 residues. Trimming pared 0 bases from V and 0 bases from J, leaving 3 bases between. In nucleotides, the CDR3 is TGTGCCAGCAGTTACTCACTAGCCAAAAACATTCAGTACTTC. This sequence encodes CASSYSLAKNIQYF.

In its sample, this clone was seen once. The chain recombines TRBV6-1 with TRBJ2-7; 7 positions agree with TRBD1. Per the germline V gene, CDR1 is MNHNS and CDR2 is SASEGT. The CDR3 has 14 amino acids. Trimming at V came to 6 bases and at J to 2 bases, leaving 7 bases not matched to a gene. The CDR3 coding sequence is TGTGCCAGCAGGACCGGGACAGCAACCTACGAGCAGTACTTC. The encoded protein is CASRTGTATYEQYF.

V gene TRBV4-1 combines with J gene TRBJ2-7; 9 bases are shared with TRBD1. The CDR3 is 15 amino acids. Germline CDR1 and CDR2: MGHRA and YSYEKL. Unmatched junction bases numbered 13, after V lost 7 bases and J lost 6 bases. The CDR3 DNA sequence: TGCGCCAGCACCCAGACCGGGACAGGGACCGCCGAGCAGTACTTC. The encoded protein is CASTQTGTGTAEQYF.

The chain links TRBV4-1 to TRBJ2-5; D not resolved. TRBJ2-7 matches the DNA end more closely, so the J call is doubtful. The CDR3 length is 12 residues. The germline V gene encodes CDR1 MGHRA and CDR2 YSYEKL. Here the CDR3 reads CASSPSPREQYF. CDR3 DNA sequence: TGCGCCAGCAGCCCATCTCCCCGCGAGCAGTACTTC.

The rearrangement uses TRBV4-1 and TRBJ2-1, with 9 bases that match TRBD2. The V segment lost 4 bases and the J segment 7 bases; nucleotides outside the gene matches: 8. CDR3 size: 15 residues. The germline V gene encodes CDR1 MGHRA and CDR2 YSYEKL. Here the CDR3 reads CASSPGLAVSNEQFF. Here the CDR3 DNA reads TGCGCCAGCAGCCCGGGACTAGCAGTATCTAATGAGCAGTTCTTC.

The CDR3 spells CASSLASDSTGELFF. The CDR3 nucleotides read TGTGCCAGCAGCTTGGCCTCGGACTCTACCGGGGAGCTGTTTTTT. The chain recombines TRBV5-4 with TRBJ2-2; D is possibly TRBD2 (5 bases). This CDR3 spans 15 amino acids. Per the germline V gene, CDR1 is SGHNT and CDR2 is YYREEE (reference sequence). Trimming shortened V by 0 bases and J by 5 bases, and 11 bases separated the two germline ends.

Here the CDR3 DNA reads TGTGCCAGTATGCCGGGACTACTTTACACCGGGGAGCTGTTTTTT. This encodes CASMPGLLYTGELFF. This rearrangement joins TRBV19 to TRBJ2-2; TRBD2 matches 7 bases. Germline CDR1 LNHDA, CDR2 SQIVND (reference sequence). V lost 7 bases and J lost 3; bases outside the gene matches: 8. This CDR3 region has 15 residues.

The chain recombines TRBV9 with TRBJ2-2, with TRBD2 identical over 8 bases. The CDR3 sequence is 16 residues long. Germline lookup yields CDR1 SGDLS and CDR2 YYNGEE. V was pared by 1 base and J by 1 base, with 3 bases of the junction left unmatched. CDR3: CASSVTSGGNTGELFF. CDR3 DNA sequence: TGTGCCAGCAGCGTAACCAGCGGGGGGAACACCGGGGAGCTGTTTTTT.

This chain joins TRBV19 and TRBJ2-5, with 10 nucleotides matching TRBD1. Trimming took 4 bases from V and 5 from J; bases not matched to a gene: 7. The CDR3 sequence is 15 residues long. CDR1 is LNHDA and CDR2 is SQIVND in the germline V gene (reference sequence). The CDR3 nucleotides read TGTGCCAGTAGTACAGGGACAGGGGCAGGGGAGACCCAGTACTTC. Translating gives CASSTGTGAGETQYF.

The rearrangement links TRBV28 to TRBJ1-5, with 7 bases fitting TRBD1. Germline V gene sequence: CDR1 MDHEN, CDR2 SYDVKM. After removal of 8 bases from V and 3 bases from J, the junction contained 10 bases not matched to a gene. This CDR3 has 15 residues. CDR3 sequence: CASAQGGNNNQPQHF. The CDR3 nucleotides are TGTGCCAGCGCCCAGGGGGGAAACAACAATCAGCCCCAGCATTTT.

This sequence joins TRBV5-1 and TRBJ2-5; 9 bases map to TRBD1. This CDR3 has 14 amino acids. Germline V gene sequence: CDR1 SGHRS, CDR2 YFSETQ. The V gene end was trimmed by 4 bases and the J gene end by 3 bases; junction bases not matched to a gene: 4. CDR3 coding DNA: TGCGCCAGCAGCGCGGGACAGGGTAAAGAGACCCAGTACTTC. Its translation: CASSAGQGKETQYF.

DNA for the CDR3: TGTGCCTGGAGAACGGGAGGAAACACCATATATTTT. Translated: CAWRTGGNTIYF. The V and J genes are TRBV30 and TRBJ1-3; D is undetermined. V lost 3 bases, J lost 4 bases, and 7 bases lay in between. This CDR3 has 12 residues. Germline V gene lookup returns CDR1 GTSNPN and CDR2 SVGIG (reference sequence).

The V and J genes are TRBV4-1 and TRBJ2-1, with 11 bases that match TRBD2. This CDR3 is built from 15 residues. The ends lost 1 base at V and 9 bases at J; junction bases unmatched: 5. The germline CDR1 and CDR2 sequences are MGHRA and YSYEKL. CDR3 sequence (DNA): TGCGCCAGCAGCCAAGTACTAGCGGGAGCGGTTGAGCAGTTCTTC. It translates to CASSQVLAGAVEQFF.

CDR3 bases: TGTGCCAGCAGCTTAGAGGAGGGGACAGGCTATGGCTACACCTTC. Amino acid sequence: CASSLEEGTGYGYTF. The gene calls are TRBV7-9 and TRBJ1-2; TRBD1 aligns across 8 bases. CDR1 is SEHNR and CDR2 is FQNEAQ in the germline V gene (reference sequence). The V gene end was trimmed by 1 base and the J gene end by 4 bases; junction bases not matched to a gene: 5. The CDR3 consists of 15 residues.

The chain uses TRBV10-1 and TRBJ2-5; maybe TRBD2 (5 bases). Per the germline V gene, CDR1 is WNHNN and CDR2 is SYGVQD (reference sequence). The CDR3 is made up of 14 amino acids. The V end lost 5 bases, the J end lost 5 bases, and 15 bases lay between the germline ends. This CDR3 is CASSPAPGGETQYF. In nucleotides, the CDR3 is TGCGCCAGCAGTCCTGCACCAGGCGGGGAGACCCAGTACTTC.

The chain combines TRBV5-6 with TRBJ2-5, with 9 bases matching TRBD1. This CDR3 has 17 residues. Germline CDR1 SGHDT, CDR2 YYEEEE. V lost 0 bases, J lost 6 bases, and 12 bases stayed unmatched. Written as DNA, the CDR3 is TGTGCCAGCAGCTTGGTCCCGGGACAGGGAGATTGGAAGACCCAGTACTTC. Translating it yields CASSLVPGQGDWKTQYF.